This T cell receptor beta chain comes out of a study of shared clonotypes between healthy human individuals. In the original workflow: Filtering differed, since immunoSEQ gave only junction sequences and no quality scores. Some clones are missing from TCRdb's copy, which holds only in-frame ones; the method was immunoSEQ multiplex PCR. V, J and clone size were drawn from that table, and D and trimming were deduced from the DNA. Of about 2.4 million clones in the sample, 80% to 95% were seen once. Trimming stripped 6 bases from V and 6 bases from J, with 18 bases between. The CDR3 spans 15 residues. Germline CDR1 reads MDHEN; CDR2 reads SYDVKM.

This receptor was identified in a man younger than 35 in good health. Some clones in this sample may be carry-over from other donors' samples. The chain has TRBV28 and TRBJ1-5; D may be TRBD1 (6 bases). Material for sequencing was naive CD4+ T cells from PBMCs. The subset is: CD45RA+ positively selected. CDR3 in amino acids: CASSQRSGVLQPQHF. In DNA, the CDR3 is TGTGCCAGCAGCCAACGATCAGGGGTCCTTCAGCCCCAGCATTTT. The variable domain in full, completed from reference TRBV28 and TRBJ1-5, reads DVKVTQSSRYLVKRTGEKVFLECVQDMDHENMFWYRQDPGLGLRLIYFSYDVKMKEKGDIPEGYSVSREKKERFSLILESASTNQTSMYLCASSQRSGVLQPQHFGDGTRLSIL.